This TCR beta chain was captured in a study of PD-L1 blockade in urothelial cancer. Overall study: Blood was subjected to analysis at 3 weeks (second dose) and 6 weeks following treatment start. Peripheral blood specimens exhibited a median yield of approximately 150,000 T cells.

Germline V CDR1 and CDR2: SEHNR, FQNEAQ (reference sequence). After removal of 4 bases from V and 2 bases from J, the junction contained 4 bases not matched to a gene. This CDR3 is 14 amino acids long. TCRdb's table, derived via immunoSEQ multiplex PCR, lists solely in-frame clones and lacks some. The sample lists some 100,000 clones, about 89% occurring once. This clone occurred a few times. The receptor was derived from a woman of 80 years or more with urothelial cancer. The rearrangement uses TRBV7-9 and TRBJ1-1; 7 bases are shared with TRBD1. This sample comprised PBMCs, obtained around atezolizumab (anti-PD-L1) treatment. DNA for the CDR3: TGTGCCAGCAGCTCCACAGGGGTCAACACTGAAGCTTTCTTT. The encoded protein is CASSSTGVNTEAFF.